This T cell receptor (beta chain) is drawn from a study of T-cell reconstitution after alpha-beta-depleted transplantation in children (dated by TCRdb to about 2016). About the investigation overall: T-cell immune reconstitution after TCRalphabeta/CD19-depleted allogeneic hematopoietic cell transplantation in children was quantitatively tracked in the study by means of TCR repertoire profiling.

CDR1 DFQATT and CDR2 SNEGSKA are derived from the germline V gene (reference sequence). V is pruned by 4 bases and J by 2 bases, leaving 5 bases of the junction without a gene match. The CDR3 starts with the cysteine, ends with the phenylalanine, and has 15 residues. Just the 45-base CDR3 DNA is kept, in frame starting at base 1. Comment on this clonotype: What antigen it recognizes has not been identified. Within one base of it there is no much larger clone, and no base qualities were kept.

Library method: PCR. For sequencing, an Illumina HiSeq 2500 was employed. Molecular barcoding was employed in the preparation of TCR libraries, with unique molecular identifiers being used to normalize TCRbeta repertoire quantification. TCRdb reprocessing: public reads trimmed at Q25 with fastp, clones called with MiXCR, in-frame beta chains kept. Identical CDR3 proteins give one entry, which carries the most common genes and DNA. This sample lists about 610,000 distinct CDR3 sequences; about 10% were detected once. Clones ranked in the top ten supply less than 5% of the sample. The source was PBMCs from the stem cell graft donor, collected from the stem cell graft. The chain couples TRBV20-1 to TRBJ2-3; 11 bases in the middle match TRBD2. The receptor was isolated from a human donor who donated a stem cell graft to a child with acute myeloid leukemia. The nucleotide sequence reads as follows: TGCAGTGCTACCGGGACTAGCGGTTACACAGATACGCAGTATTTT. Translation gives CSATGTSGYTDTQYF.